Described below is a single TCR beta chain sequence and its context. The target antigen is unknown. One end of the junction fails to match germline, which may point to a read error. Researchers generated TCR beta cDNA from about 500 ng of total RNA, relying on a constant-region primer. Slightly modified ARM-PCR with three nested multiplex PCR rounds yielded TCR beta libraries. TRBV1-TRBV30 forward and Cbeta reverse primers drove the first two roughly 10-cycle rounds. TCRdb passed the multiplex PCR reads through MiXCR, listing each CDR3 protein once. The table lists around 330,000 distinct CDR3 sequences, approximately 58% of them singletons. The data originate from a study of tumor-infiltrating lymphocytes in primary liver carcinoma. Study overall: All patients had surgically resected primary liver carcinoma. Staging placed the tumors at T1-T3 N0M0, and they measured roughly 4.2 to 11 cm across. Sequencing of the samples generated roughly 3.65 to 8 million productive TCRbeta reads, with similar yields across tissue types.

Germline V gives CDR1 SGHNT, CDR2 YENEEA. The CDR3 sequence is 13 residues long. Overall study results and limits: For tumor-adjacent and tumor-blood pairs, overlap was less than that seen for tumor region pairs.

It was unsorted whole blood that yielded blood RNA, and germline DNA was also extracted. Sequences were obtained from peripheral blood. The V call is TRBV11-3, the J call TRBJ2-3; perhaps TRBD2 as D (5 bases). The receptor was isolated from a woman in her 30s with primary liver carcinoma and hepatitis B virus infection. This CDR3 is CANSFEGAGTEYF. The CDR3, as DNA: TGTGCCAACAGTTTTGAGGGCGCAGGTACGGAGTATTTT.